Listed below are T cell receptor beta chains from one sample, sequenced in a study of tumour-infiltrating T cells in Burkitt lymphoma. Libraries were prepared by immunoSEQ multiplex PCR; TCRdb keeps only in-frame clonotypes and omits some of them. The data contain about 14,000 clones, about 31% of them singletons. Sequenced sample: tumor tissue. The receptors originated from a human donor with diffuse large B-cell lymphoma. CDR3s include the opening cysteine and the closing phenylalanine or tryptophan. The order of the fields is D gene, clone size, J gene, V gene, CDR3 protein, CDR3 DNA. The D gene is left open where the match is weak. The listing skips clone size in some rows; elsewhere it reads once, few, many or a size class.

>-|-|TRBJ2-4|TRBV6-6
CASSPGQKNIQYF
TGTGCCAGCAGTCCCGGACAGAAAAACATTCAGTACTTC
>-|few|TRBJ1-1|TRBV29-1
CSVRSTEAFF
TGCAGCGTCCGATCCACTGAAGCTTTCTTT
>-|few|TRBJ1-2|TRBV13
CASSLGGNVGYTF
TGTGCCAGCAGCTTAGGCGGAAATGTCGGCTACACCTTC
>-|-|TRBJ2-2|TRBV19
CASSSTGELFF
TGTGCCAGTAGCAGCACCGGGGAGCTGTTTTTT
>-|-|TRBJ2-2|TRBV11-3
CASSLNTWAAHANTGELFF
TGTGCCAGCAGCCTAAATACTTGGGCAGCACACGCGAACACCGGGGAGCTGTTTTTT
>-|-|TRBJ2-7|TRBV30
CAWRRLSGLNSYEQYF
TGTGCCTGGAGGCGGTTGTCGGGACTGAATTCCTACGAGCAGTACTTC
>TRBD2|medium-sized|TRBJ2-2|TRBV11-2
CASSLPGLAATNTGELFF
TGTGCCAGCAGCTTACCTGGACTAGCAGCAACGAACACCGGGGAGCTGTTTTTT
>TRBD1|-|TRBJ2-7|TRBV5-6
CASSLGGRSSEQYF
TGTGCCAGCAGCTTAGGGGGCCGCTCTTCCGAGCAGTACTTC
>TRBD2|-|TRBJ2-2|TRBV11-2
CASSLPSREAGDTGELFF
TGTGCCAGCAGCTTACCTTCGCGGGAGGCGGGGGACACCGGGGAGCTGTTTTTT
>TRBD2|few|TRBJ2-1|TRBV10-1
CASSESNSWTSGILDNEQFF
TGCGCCAGCAGTGAGTCGAACAGCTGGACTAGCGGGATATTAGACAATGAGCAGTTCTTC
>-|few|TRBJ2-7|TRBV29-1
CSVYSGFRYEQYF
TGCAGCGTTTATAGCGGATTCCGATACGAGCAGTACTTC
>-|few|TRBJ1-4|TRBV5-1
CASSLTRAEKLFF
TGCGCCAGCAGCTTGACTCGGGCGGAAAAACTGTTTTTT
>-|few|TRBJ2-1|TRBV9
CASSVVGGSGEQFF
TGTGCCAGCAGCGTAGTTGGAGGATCAGGTGAGCAGTTCTTC
>TRBD1|-|TRBJ1-1|TRBV9
CASSVDPSSLGTGDTEAFF
TGTGCCAGCAGCGTAGATCCCTCTAGTCTCGGGACAGGGGACACTGAAGCTTTCTTT
>TRBD1|few|TRBJ2-7|TRBV7-2
CASSSTGTNEQYF
TGTGCCAGCAGCTCGACAGGGACCAACGAGCAGTACTTC
>-|-|TRBJ2-7|TRBV9
CASSVEWGAGLYEQYF
TGTGCCAGCAGCGTAGAATGGGGCGCCGGCCTCTACGAGCAGTACTTC
>-|-|TRBJ2-7|TRBV7-9
CASSLFTGSFDEQYF
TGTGCCAGCAGCTTATTTACAGGGAGTTTCGACGAGCAGTACTTC
>-|few|TRBJ1-3|TRBV7-9
CASSPLRGGGNTIYF
TGTGCCAGCAGCCCCCTCCGGGGAGGTGGAAACACCATATATTTT
>TRBD1|-|TRBJ2-7|TRBV4-2
CASSQGGERGLGEQYF
TGTGCCAGCAGCCAAGGGGGAGAGAGGGGGCTTGGCGAGCAGTACTTC
>-|-|TRBJ2-4|TRBV28
CASSSRGAAKNIQYF
TGTGCCAGCAGTTCCAGGGGTGCAGCCAAAAACATTCAGTACTTC
>-|-|TRBJ2-2|TRBV29-1
CSVARDLPAGELFF
TGCAGCGTCGCCCGGGACTTGCCCGCCGGGGAGCTGTTTTTT
>-|few|TRBJ1-3|TRBV30
CAWSPGYSGNTIYF
TGTGCCTGGAGTCCGGGGTACTCTGGAAACACCATATATTTT
>-|once|TRBJ1-3|TRBV6-5
CASTRDGRGGNTIYF
TGTGCCAGCACAAGGGACGGCAGAGGTGGAAACACCATATATTTT
>-|-|TRBJ1-5|TRBV28
CASARDSNQPQHF
TGTGCCAGCGCCCGGGATAGCAATCAGCCCCAGCATTTT